The T cell receptor (beta chain) under discussion was sequenced for a study of control samples from healthy donors and cancer patients. Using immunoSEQ multiplex PCR, the repertoire was profiled, and TCRdb retains in-frame clones only, with some absent. Of about 98,000 clones in the sample, roughly three quarters were seen once. This receptor was taken from a woman between 25 and 40 years old in good health. The sequencing sample was made of blood.

The CDR3 protein is CASSYPGQGQEQYF. The CDR3 region has the DNA TGTGCCAGCAGTTACCCTGGACAGGGACAGGAGCAGTACTTC. This sequence joins TRBV6-2 or TRBV6-3 and TRBJ2-7; TRBD1 aligns across 8 bases. The CDR3 has 14 residues. CDR1 and CDR2 from the germline V gene are MNHEY and SVGEGT. V gave up 2 bases and J gave up 7 bases; unmatched junction bases: 7.